This T cell receptor (beta chain) is drawn from a study of sequential checkpoint blockade in melanoma. Libraries were prepared by immunoSEQ multiplex PCR; TCRdb keeps only in-frame clonotypes and omits some of them. Here the sample spans about 7,000 clones, roughly 28% being singletons. This clone was detected ten times or more. The ends were cut back, 0 bases at V and 2 bases at J, with 20 bases in the middle. This CDR3 region has 18 residues. Germline CDR1 is MNHGY and CDR2 is SAAAGT. Treatment given: randomized to nivolumab then ipilimumab (arm A) or the reverse (arm B). This chain joins TRBV6-8 and TRBJ2-7; D remains ambiguous. The TCR comes from a human donor with melanoma. This specimen consisted of tumor tissue (inferred from file names), obtained from a patient given nivolumab and ipilimumab in sequence. CDR3: CASSYSTSLGTSPYEQYF. The CDR3 DNA reads as TGTGCCAGCAGTTACTCGACCAGTCTGGGCACCTCGCCCTACGAGCAGTACTTC.